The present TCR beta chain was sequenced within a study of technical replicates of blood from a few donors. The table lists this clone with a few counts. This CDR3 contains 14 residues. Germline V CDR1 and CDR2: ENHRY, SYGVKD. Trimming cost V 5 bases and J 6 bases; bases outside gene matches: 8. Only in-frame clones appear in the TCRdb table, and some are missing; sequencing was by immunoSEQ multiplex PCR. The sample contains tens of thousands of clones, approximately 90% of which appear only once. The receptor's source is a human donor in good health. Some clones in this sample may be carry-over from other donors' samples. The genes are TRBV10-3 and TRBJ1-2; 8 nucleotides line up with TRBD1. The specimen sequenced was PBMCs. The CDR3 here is CAISTGGSSNGYTF. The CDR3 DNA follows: TGTGCCATCAGTACAGGGGGAAGTTCCAATGGCTACACCTTC.